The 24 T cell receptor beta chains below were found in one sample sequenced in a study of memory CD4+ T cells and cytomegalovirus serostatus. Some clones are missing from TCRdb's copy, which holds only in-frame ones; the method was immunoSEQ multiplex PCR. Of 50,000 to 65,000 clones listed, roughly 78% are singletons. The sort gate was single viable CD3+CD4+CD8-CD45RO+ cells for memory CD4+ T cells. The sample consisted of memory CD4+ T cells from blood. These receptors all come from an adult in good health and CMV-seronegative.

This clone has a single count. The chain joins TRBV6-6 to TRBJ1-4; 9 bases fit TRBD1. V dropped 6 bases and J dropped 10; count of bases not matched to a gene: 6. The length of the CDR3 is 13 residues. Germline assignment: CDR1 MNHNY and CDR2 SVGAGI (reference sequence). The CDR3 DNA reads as TGTGCCAGCAGCCGGGGACAGGGAGGAAAACTGTTTTTT. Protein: CASSRGQGGKLFF.

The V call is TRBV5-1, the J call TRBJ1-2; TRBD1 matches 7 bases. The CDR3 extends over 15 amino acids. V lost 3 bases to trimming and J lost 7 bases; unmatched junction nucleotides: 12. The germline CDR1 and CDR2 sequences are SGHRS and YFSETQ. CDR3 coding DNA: TGCGCCAGCAGCTACACCGGGGGACAGCAGACTGGCTACACCTTC. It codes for CASSYTGGQQTGYTF. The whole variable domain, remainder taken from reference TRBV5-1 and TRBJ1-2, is KAGVTQTPRYLIKTRGQQVTLSCSPISGHRSVSWYQQTPGQGLQFLFEYFSETQRNKGNFPGRFSGRQFSNSRSEMNVSTLELGDSALYLCASSYTGGQQTGYTFGSGTRLTVV.

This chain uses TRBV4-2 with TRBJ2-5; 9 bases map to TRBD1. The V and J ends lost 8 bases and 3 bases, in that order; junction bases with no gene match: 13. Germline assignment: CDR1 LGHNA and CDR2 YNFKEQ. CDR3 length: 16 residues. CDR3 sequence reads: CASRGQGKWYEETQYF. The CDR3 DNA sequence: TGTGCCAGCCGGGGACAGGGCAAGTGGTACGAAGAGACCCAGTACTTC.

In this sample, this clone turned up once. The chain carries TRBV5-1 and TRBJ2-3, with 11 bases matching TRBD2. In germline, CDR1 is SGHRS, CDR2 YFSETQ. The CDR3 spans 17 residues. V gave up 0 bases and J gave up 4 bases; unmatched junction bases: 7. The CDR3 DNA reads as TGCGCCAGCAGCTTGGAGGCTAGCGGGGGGTTCGCAGATACGCAGTATTTT. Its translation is CASSLEASGGFADTQYF.

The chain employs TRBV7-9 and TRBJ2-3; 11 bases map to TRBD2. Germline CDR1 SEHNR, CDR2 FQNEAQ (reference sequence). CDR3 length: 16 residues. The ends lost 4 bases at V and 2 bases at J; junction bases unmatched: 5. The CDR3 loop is CASSSPSGGFTDTQYF. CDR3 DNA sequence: TGTGCCAGCAGCTCGCCTAGCGGGGGGTTCACAGATACGCAGTATTTT.

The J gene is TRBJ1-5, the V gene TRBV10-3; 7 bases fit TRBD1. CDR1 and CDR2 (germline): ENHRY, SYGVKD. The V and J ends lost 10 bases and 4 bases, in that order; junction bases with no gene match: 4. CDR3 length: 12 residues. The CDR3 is CAKQDRNQPQHF. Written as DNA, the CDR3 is TGTGCCAAACAGGACAGGAATCAGCCCCAGCATTTT.

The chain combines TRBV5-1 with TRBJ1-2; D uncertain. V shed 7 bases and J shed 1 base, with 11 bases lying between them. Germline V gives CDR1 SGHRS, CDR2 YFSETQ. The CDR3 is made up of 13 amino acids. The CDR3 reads CASASDGNYGYTF. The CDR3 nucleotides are TGCGCCAGCGCGAGTGACGGTAACTATGGCTACACCTTC.

In DNA form, the CDR3 reads TGTGCCAGCAACGAAAGGCCTACGCTCACTGAAGCTTTCTTT. As protein: CASNERPTLTEAFF. This rearrangement joins TRBV6-5 to TRBJ1-1; no firm D call. Deletions cut 7 bases from V and 4 bases from J, with 16 bases between. CDR1 and CDR2 (germline): MNHEY, SVGAGI. The CDR3 runs to 14 residues.

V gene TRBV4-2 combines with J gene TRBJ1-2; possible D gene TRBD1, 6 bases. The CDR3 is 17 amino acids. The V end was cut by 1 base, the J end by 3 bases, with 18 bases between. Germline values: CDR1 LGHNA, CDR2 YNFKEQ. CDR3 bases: TGTGCCAGCAGCCAAGCGTCCGGACAGCAACCACACTATGGCTACACCTTC. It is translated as CASSQASGQQPHYGYTF.

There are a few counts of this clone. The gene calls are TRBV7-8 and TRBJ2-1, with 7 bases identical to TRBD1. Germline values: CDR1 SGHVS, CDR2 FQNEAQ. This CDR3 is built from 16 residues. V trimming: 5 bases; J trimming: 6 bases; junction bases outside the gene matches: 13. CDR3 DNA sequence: TGTGCCAGCAGCCCCGACAGGGACGGTGAGGCCAATGAGCAGTTCTTC. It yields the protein CASSPDRDGEANEQFF.

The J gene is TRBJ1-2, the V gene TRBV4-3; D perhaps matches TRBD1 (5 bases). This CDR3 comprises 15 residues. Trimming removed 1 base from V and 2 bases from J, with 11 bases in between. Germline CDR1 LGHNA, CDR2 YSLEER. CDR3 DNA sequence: TGCGCCAGCAGCCAAGGAGTACAGGAGAACTATGGCTACACCTTC. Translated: CASSQGVQENYGYTF.

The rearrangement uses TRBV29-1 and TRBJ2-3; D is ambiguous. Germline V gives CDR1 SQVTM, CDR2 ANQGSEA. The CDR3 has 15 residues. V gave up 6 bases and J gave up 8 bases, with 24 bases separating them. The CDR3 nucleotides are TGCAGCGTCGCTGATGTGGTCGGTATGGATGGTACGCAGTATTTT. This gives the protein CSVADVVGMDGTQYF.

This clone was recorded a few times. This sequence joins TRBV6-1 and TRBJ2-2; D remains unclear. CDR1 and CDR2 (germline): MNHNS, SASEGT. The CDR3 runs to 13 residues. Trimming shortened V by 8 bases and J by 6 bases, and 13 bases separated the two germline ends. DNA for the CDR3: TGTGCCAGCGCCTTCTACAGCGCCGGGGAGCTGTTTTTT. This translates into CASAFYSAGELFF.

The CDR3 loop reads CASSRPKDTGELFF. The CDR3 bases are TGCGCCAGCAGCCGTCCAAAGGACACCGGGGAGCTGTTTTTT. The chain couples TRBV5-1 to TRBJ2-2; no definite D call. Per germline, CDR1 SGHRS and CDR2 YFSETQ. Trimming cost V 4 bases and J 3 bases, with 10 bases left between them. This CDR3 is built from 14 residues. Using reference TRBV5-1 and TRBJ2-2 for the parts outside the CDR3, the full variable domain is KAGVTQTPRYLIKTRGQQVTLSCSPISGHRSVSWYQQTPGQGLQFLFEYFSETQRNKGNFPGRFSGRQFSNSRSEMNVSTLELGDSALYLCASSRPKDTGELFFGEGSRLTVL.

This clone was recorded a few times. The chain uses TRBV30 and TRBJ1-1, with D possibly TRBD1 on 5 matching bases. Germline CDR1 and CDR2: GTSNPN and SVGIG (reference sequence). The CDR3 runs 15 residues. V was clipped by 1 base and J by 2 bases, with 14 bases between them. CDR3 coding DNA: TGTGCCTGGAGTGCACGCAGGGACCTCAACACTGAAGCTTTCTTT. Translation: CAWSARRDLNTEAFF.

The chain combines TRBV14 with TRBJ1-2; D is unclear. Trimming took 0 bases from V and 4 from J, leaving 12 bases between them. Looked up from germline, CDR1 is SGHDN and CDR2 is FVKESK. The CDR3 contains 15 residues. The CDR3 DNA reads TGTGCCAGCAGCCAAGAGTGGAGTTCGGGCTATGGCTACACCTTC. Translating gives CASSQEWSSGYGYTF.

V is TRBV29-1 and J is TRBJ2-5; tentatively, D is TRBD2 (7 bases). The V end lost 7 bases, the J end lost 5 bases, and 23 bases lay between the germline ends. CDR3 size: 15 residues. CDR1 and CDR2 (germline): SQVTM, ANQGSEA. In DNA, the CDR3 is TGCAGCGCTAACAAAGGGGGAGGGGGTATCGAGACCCAGTACTTC. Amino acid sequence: CSANKGGGGIETQYF.

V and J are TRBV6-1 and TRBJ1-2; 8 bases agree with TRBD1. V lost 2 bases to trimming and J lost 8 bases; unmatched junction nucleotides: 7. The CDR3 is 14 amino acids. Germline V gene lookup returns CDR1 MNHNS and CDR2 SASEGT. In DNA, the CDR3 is TGTGCCAGCAGTGAATCATACAGGGGGGAAGGCTACACCTTC. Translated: CASSESYRGEGYTF.

Here the CDR3 reads CAWTHRGDRSGELFF. Written as DNA, the CDR3 is TGTGCCTGGACCCACAGGGGAGATAGGTCCGGGGAGCTGTTTTTT. This sequence joins TRBV30 and TRBJ2-2; 7 bases are a match to TRBD1. Germline CDR1 reads GTSNPN; CDR2 reads SVGIG (reference sequence). Trimming took 4 bases from V and 6 from J; bases not matched to a gene: 11. The CDR3 spans 15 residues. The full variable domain, with the rest looked up from reference TRBV30 and TRBJ2-2, is SQTIHQWPATLVQPVGSPLSLECTVEGTSNPNLYWYRQAAGRGLQLLFYSVGIGQISSEVPQNLSASRPQDRQFILSSKKLLLSDSGFYLCAWTHRGDRSGELFFGEGSRLTVL.

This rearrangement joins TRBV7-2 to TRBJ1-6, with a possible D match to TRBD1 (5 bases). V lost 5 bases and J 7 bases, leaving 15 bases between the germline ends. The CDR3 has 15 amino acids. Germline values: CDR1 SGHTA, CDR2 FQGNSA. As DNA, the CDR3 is TGTGCCAGCAGCCCCCTTGGGCAGGGCAATTCACCCCTCCACTTT. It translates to CASSPLGQGNSPLHF.

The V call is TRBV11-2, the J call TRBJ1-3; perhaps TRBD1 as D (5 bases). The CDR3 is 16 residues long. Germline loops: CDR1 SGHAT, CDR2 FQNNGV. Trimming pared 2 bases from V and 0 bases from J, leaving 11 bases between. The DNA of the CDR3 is TGTGCCAGCAGCTTAAGGGGACGGAGCTCTGGAAACACCATATATTTT. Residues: CASSLRGRSSGNTIYF. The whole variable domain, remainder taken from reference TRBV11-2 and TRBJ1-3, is EAGVAQSPRYKIIEKRQSVAFWCNPISGHATLYWYQQILGQGPKLLIQFQNNGVVDDSQLPKDRFSAERLKGVDSTLKIQPAKLEDSAVYLCASSLRGRSSGNTIYFGEGSWLTVV.

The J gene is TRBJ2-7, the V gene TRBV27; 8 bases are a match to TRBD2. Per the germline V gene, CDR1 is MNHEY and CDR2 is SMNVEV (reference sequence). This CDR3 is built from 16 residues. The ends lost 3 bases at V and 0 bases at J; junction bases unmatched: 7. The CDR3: CASSFSGGGSSYEQYF. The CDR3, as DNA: TGTGCCAGCAGTTTCAGCGGCGGGGGGTCCTCCTACGAGCAGTACTTC.

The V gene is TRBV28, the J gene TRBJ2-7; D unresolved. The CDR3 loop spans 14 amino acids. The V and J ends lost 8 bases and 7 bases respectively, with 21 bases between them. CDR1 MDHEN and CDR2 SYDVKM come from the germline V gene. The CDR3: CASSPWAKMGEQYF. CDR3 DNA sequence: TGTGCCAGCTCCCCTTGGGCTAAAATGGGGGAGCAGTACTTC.

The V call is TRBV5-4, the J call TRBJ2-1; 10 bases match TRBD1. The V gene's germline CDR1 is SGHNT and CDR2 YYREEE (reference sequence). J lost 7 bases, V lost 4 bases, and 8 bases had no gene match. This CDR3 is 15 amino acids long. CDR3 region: CASSLRQGAGNEQFF. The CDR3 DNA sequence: TGTGCCAGCAGCCTGCGACAGGGGGCCGGTAATGAGCAGTTCTTC.